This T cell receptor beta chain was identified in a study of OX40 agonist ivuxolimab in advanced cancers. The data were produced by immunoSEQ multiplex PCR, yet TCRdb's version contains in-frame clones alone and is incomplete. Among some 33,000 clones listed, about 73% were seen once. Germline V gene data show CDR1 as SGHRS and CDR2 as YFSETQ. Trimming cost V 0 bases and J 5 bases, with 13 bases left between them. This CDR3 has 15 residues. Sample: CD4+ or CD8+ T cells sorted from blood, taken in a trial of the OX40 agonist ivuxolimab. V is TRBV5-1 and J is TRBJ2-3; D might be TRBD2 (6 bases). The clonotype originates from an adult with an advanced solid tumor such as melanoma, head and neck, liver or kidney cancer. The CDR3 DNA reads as TGCGCCAGCAGCTTGGATACCCCGGGGGTAGATACGCAGTATTTT. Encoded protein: CASSLDTPGVDTQYF.